This T cell receptor beta chain emerged from a study of CD8+ T cells in alopecia areata. Broader study findings: There were also resident alphabeta T cells of normal skin sequenced in scalp samples.

With respect to this clone: The antigen remains unidentified.

V was trimmed by 6 bases and J by 4 bases, leaving 18 bases between them. CDR3 length: 15 residues. Per the germline V gene, CDR1 is MNHNY and CDR2 is SVGAGI (reference sequence). This sample's treatment: oral pan-JAK inhibitor, 5-10 mg twice daily. In each case, RNA was isolated and then reverse transcribed into cDNA as the sequencing template. Some clones are missing from TCRdb's copy, which holds only in-frame ones; the method was immunoSEQ multiplex PCR. The table lists around 210,000 clones, about 64% of them singletons. The chain is built from TRBV6-6 and TRBJ1-2; D may be TRBD1 (5 bases). Sequenced material: CD4+ T cells sorted from blood, taken at week 4, from a patient treated with tofacitinib. This TCR came from a human donor with alopecia areata. Here the CDR3 reads CASRLGTSDLYGYTF. CDR3 in DNA: TGTGCCAGCAGACTAGGGACCTCCGATCTCTATGGCTACACCTTC.